This TCR beta chain was recorded in a study of glioma-infiltrating T cells. The CDR3 runs 16 residues. CDR1 SEHNR and CDR2 FQNEAQ come from the germline V gene (reference sequence). Germline trimming cut 5 bases from V and 1 base from J; bases unmatched to any gene: 7. Amplification of TCR alpha and beta CDR3 regions from RNA used iRepertoire nested multiplex PCR. TCRdb processed the multiplex PCR reads anew with MiXCR; each CDR3 protein has one entry. The data hold 44,000 or so distinct CDR3 sequences, with approximately 20% observed a single time. At least ten counts were recorded for this clonotype.

The TCR was taken from a human donor with low-grade glioma or glioblastoma, undergoing nonglioma brain surgery, or in good health (not recorded which). Specimen: glioma tissue, nonneoplastic brain tissue, or PBMCs (not recorded which). The chain joins TRBV7-9 to TRBJ2-5; 10 nucleotides match TRBD2. DNA for the CDR3: TGTGCCAGCAGCCCCTGGGCTAGCGGGGGCCAAGAGACCCAGTACTTC. It specifies CASSPWASGGQETQYF.